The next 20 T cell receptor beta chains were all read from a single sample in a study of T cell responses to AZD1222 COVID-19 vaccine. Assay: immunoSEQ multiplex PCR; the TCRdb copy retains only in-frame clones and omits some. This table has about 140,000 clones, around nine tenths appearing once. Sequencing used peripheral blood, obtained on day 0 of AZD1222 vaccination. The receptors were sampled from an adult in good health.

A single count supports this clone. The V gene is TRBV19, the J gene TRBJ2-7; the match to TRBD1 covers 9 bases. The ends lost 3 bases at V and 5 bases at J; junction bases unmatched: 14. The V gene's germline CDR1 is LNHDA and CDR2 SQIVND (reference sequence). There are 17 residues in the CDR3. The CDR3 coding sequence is TGTGCCAGTAGTATGCTCCGGACCGGGACAGGGTACGACGAGCAGTACTTC. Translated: CASSMLRTGTGYDEQYF.

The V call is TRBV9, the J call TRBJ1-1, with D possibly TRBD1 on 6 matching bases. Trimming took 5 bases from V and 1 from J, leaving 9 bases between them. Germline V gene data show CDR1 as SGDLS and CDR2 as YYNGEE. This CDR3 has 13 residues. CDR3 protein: CASRPTGNTEAFF. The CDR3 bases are TGTGCCAGCAGACCGACAGGGAACACTGAAGCTTTCTTT.

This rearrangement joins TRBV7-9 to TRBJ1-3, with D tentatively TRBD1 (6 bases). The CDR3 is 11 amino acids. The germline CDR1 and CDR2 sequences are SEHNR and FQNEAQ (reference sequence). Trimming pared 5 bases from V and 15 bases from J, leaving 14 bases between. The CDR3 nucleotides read TGTGCCAGCAGCGACCGACAGGTTCGATATTTT. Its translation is CASSDRQVRYF.

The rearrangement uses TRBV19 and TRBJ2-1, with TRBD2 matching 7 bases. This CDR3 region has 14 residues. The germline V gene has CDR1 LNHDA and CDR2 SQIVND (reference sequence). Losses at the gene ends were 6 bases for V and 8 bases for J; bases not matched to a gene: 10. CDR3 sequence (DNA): TGTGCCAGTAGCAGGCAGCGGGATTTCGATGAGCAGTTCTTC. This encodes CASSRQRDFDEQFF.

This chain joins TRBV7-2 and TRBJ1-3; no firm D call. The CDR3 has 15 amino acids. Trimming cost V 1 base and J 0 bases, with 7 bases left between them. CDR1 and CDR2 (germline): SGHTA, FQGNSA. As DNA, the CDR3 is TGTGCCAGCAGCTTAGGTCCCTACTCTGGAAACACCATATATTTT. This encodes CASSLGPYSGNTIYF.

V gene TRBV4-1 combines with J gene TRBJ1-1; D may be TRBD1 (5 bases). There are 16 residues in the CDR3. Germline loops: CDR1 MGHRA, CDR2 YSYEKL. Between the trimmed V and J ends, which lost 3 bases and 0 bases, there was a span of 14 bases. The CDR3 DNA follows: TGCGCCAGCAGCCACCGGGGCATCGGTATGAACACTGAAGCTTTCTTT. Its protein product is CASSHRGIGMNTEAFF.

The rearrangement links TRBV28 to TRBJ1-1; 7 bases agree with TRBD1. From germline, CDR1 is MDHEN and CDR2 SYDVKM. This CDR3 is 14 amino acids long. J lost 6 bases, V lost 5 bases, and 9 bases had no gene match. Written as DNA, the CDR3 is TGTGCCAGCAGTATGCCGGGACAGCGGCCTGAAGCTTTCTTT. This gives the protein CASSMPGQRPEAFF.

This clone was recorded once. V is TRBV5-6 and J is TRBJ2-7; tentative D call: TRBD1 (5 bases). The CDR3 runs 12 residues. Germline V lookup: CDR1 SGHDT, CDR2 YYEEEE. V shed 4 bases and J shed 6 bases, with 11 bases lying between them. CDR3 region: CASSTRVGEQYF. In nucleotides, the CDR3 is TGTGCCAGCAGCACCAGGGTCGGCGAGCAGTACTTC.

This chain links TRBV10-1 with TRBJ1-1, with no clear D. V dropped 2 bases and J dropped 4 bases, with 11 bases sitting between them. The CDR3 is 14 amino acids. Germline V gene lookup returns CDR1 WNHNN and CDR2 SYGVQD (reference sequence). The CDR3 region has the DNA TGCGCCAGCAGTGAGGTTCCCCTGGGCACTGAAGCTTTCTTT. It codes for CASSEVPLGTEAFF.

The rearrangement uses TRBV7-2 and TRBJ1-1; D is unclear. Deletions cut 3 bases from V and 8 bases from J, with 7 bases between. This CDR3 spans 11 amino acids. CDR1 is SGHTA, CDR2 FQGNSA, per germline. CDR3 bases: TGTGCCAGCAGCTTTTCCTCGGAAGCTTTCTTT. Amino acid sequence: CASSFSSEAFF.

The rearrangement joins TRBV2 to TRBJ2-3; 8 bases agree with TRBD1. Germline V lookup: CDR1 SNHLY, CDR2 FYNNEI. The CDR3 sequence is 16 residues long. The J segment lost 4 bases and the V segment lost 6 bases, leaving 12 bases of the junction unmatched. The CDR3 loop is CASSPFWGQAADTQYF. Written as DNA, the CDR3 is TGTGCCAGCAGCCCTTTTTGGGGACAGGCGGCAGATACGCAGTATTTT.

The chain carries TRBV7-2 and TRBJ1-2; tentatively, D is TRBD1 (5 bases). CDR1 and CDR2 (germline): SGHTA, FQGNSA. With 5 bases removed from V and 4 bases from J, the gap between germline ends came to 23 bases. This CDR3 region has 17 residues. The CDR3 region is CASSPTSAQGTSYGYTF. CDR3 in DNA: TGTGCCAGCAGCCCAACGTCGGCGCAGGGAACTAGCTATGGCTACACCTTC. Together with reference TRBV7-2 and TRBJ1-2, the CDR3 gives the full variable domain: GAGVSQSPSNKVTEKGKDVELRCDPISGHTALYWYRQSLGQGLEFLIYFQGNSAPDKSGLPSDRFSAERTGGSVSTLTIQRTQQEDSAVYLCASSPTSAQGTSYGYTFGSGTRLTVV.

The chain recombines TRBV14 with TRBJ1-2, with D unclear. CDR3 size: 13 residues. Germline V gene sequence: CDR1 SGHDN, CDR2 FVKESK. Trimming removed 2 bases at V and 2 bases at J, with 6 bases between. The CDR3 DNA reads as TGTGCCAGCAGCCAATCCAGCAACTATGGCTACACCTTC. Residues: CASSQSSNYGYTF.

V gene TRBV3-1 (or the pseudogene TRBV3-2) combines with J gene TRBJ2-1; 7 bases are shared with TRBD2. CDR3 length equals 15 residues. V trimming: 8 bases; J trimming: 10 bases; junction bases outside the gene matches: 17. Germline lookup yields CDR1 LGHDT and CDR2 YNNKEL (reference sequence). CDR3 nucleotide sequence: TGTGCCAGCCGGCATGGCGGGAGTCGAGTTGACGAGCAGTTCTTC. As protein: CASRHGGSRVDEQFF.

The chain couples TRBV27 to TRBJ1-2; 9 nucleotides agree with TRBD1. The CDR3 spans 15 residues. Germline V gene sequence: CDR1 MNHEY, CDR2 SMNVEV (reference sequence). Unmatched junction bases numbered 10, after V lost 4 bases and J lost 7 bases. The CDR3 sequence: CASSSPGTGPRGYTF. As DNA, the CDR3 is TGTGCCAGCAGTTCCCCCGGGACAGGGCCCCGTGGCTACACCTTC.

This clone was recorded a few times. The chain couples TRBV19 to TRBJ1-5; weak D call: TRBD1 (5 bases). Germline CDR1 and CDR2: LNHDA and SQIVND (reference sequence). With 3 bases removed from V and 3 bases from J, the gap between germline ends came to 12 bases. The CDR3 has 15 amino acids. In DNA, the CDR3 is TGTGCCAGTAGTATGAAGGGGACGGTCAATCAGCCCCAGCATTTT. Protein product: CASSMKGTVNQPQHF.

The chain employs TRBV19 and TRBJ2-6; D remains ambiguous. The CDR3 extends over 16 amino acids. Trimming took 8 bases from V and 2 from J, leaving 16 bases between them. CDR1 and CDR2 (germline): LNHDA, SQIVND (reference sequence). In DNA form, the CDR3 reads TGTGCCAGTGGTTTTCAAAAGGAAGCTGGGGCCAACGTCCTGACTTTC. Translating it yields CASGFQKEAGANVLTF.

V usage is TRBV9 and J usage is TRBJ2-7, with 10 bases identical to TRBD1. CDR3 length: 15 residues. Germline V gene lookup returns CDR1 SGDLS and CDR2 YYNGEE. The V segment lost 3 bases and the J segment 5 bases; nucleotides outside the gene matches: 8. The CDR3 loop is CASSARGQGVNEQYF. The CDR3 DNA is TGTGCCAGCAGCGCGAGAGGACAGGGGGTCAACGAGCAGTACTTC.

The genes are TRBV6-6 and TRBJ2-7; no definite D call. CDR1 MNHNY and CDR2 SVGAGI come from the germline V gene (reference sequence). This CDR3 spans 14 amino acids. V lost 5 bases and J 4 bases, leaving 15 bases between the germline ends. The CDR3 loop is CASSRQIGRYEQYF. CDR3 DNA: TGTGCCAGCAGTAGGCAAATCGGACGGTACGAGCAGTACTTC.

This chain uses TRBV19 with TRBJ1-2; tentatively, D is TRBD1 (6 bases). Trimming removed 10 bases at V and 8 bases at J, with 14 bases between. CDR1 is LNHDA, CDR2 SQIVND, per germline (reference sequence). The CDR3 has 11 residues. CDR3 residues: CATAGAQGYTF. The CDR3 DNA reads TGTGCCACGGCGGGGGCTCAGGGCTACACCTTC.